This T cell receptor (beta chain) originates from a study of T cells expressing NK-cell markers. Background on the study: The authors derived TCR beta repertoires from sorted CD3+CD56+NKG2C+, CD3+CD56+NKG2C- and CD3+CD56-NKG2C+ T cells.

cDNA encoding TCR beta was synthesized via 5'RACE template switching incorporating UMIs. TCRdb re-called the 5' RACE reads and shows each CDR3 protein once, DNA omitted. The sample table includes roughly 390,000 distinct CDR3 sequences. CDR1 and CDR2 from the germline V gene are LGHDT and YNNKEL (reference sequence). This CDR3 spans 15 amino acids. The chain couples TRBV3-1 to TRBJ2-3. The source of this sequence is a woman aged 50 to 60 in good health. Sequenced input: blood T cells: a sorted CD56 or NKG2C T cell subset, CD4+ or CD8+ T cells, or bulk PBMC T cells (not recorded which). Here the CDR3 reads CASSQDLLATDTQYF.